Presented here are 18 T cell receptor beta chains from one specimen sequenced in a study of cytomegalovirus exposure and HLA in healthy donors. Vbeta (60) and Jbeta (13) primers were used in the PCR. Clones were sequenced by immunoSEQ multiplex PCR, and TCRdb holds only the in-frame ones, with some missing. The sample carries tens of thousands of clones, approximately 80% recorded once. Sample: PBMCs. The source is a man in his forties or fifties in good health and CMV-seronegative.

This clone was picked up one time. The rearrangement uses TRBV28 and TRBJ2-5, with TRBD1 matching over 8 bases. With 2 bases clipped from V and 4 bases from J, the junction kept 0 bases outside the gene matches. This CDR3 comprises 13 residues. Germline V gene lookup returns CDR1 MDHEN and CDR2 SYDVKM. The DNA of the CDR3 is TGTGCCAGCAGTTTACAGGGGGCAGAGACCCAGTACTTC. This translates into CASSLQGAETQYF.

V and J are TRBV19 and TRBJ2-1, with D possibly TRBD2 on 5 matching bases. This CDR3 comprises 18 residues. V lost 6 bases to trimming and J lost 4 bases, with 25 bases between them. Germline V gives CDR1 LNHDA, CDR2 SQIVND (reference sequence). Here the CDR3 DNA reads TGTGCCAGTAGCAGCGGTGATTTGGCGGCCCTCAATTACAATGAGCAGTTCTTC. It is translated as CASSSGDLAALNYNEQFF.

The rearrangement links TRBV27 to TRBJ2-7; D uncertain. Germline loops: CDR1 MNHEY, CDR2 SMNVEV (reference sequence). There are 13 residues in the CDR3. V lost 6 bases and J lost 6, with 15 bases in between. Here the CDR3 reads CASSRNWQSEQYF. The CDR3 DNA sequence: TGTGCCAGCAGCCGAAATTGGCAGTCCGAGCAGTACTTC.

CDR3 sequence reads: CASSFRGSYEQYF. DNA for the CDR3: TGTGCCAGCAGTTTTAGGGGATCCTACGAGCAGTACTTC. This chain links TRBV28 with TRBJ2-7; D perhaps matches TRBD1 (5 bases). CDR1 MDHEN and CDR2 SYDVKM come from the germline V gene. V lost 3 bases, J lost 1 base, and 7 bases lay in between. This CDR3 is built from 13 residues.

V gene TRBV19 combines with J gene TRBJ2-3; TRBD1 aligns across 8 bases. Looked up from germline, CDR1 is LNHDA and CDR2 is SQIVND (reference sequence). V shed 3 bases and J 8 bases; nucleotides not matched to a gene: 7. There are 14 residues in the CDR3. The CDR3 DNA sequence: TGTGCCAGTAGTATTACAGGGGGTTTGGGTACGCAGTATTTT. Amino acid sequence: CASSITGGLGTQYF.

This chain joins TRBV27 and TRBJ2-5; weak D call: TRBD1 (6 bases). Trimming cost V 4 bases and J 4 bases, with 19 bases left between them. Germline assignment: CDR1 MNHEY and CDR2 SMNVEV (reference sequence). This CDR3 is built from 16 residues. DNA of the CDR3: TGTGCCAGCAGTTCTTGGTCAGGGACATTTGGAGAGACCCAGTACTTC. This translates into CASSSWSGTFGETQYF.

The chain carries TRBV28 and TRBJ2-5; TRBD2 is a possible D gene (5 bases). The length of the CDR3 is 15 residues. V gave up 6 bases and J gave up 7 bases, with 21 bases separating them. In germline, CDR1 is MDHEN, CDR2 SYDVKM. DNA for the CDR3: TGTGCCAGCAGCCTAACCCTCGGGATGTCGGGGACCCAGTACTTC. As protein: CASSLTLGMSGTQYF.

The chain carries TRBV1 and TRBJ2-2; TRBD2, as called in the table, went unchecked against the DNA. TRBV1 is given as a pseudogene. The CDR3 totals 17 residues. The CDR3 bases are TGCACCAGCAGCCCTCCCTGGCCAAGGCCCGGGGCCGGGGAGCTGTTTTTT. The encoded protein is CTSSPPWPRPGAGELFF.

The rearrangement joins TRBV6-6 to TRBJ2-5; 9 bases are a match to TRBD1. Germline V CDR1 and CDR2: MNHNY, SVGAGI (reference sequence). Trimming took 7 bases from V and 6 from J; bases not matched to a gene: 9. This CDR3 contains 14 residues. In DNA, the CDR3 is TGTGCCAGCAATAGGGGACAGGGTCAAAAGACCCAGTACTTC. It encodes CASNRGQGQKTQYF.

The chain employs TRBV9 and TRBJ2-3, with D perhaps TRBD2 (7 bases). V was pared by 3 bases and J by 4 bases, with 12 bases between. Germline V gives CDR1 SGDLS, CDR2 YYNGEE. This CDR3 has 14 amino acids. The CDR3 bases are TGTGCCAGCAGCGCGAGGGGGGGGCCAGATACGCAGTATTTT. Protein product: CASSARGGPDTQYF.

DNA for the CDR3: TGTGCCAGCAGCTTAGAATCCCAGGGCTCTGGGGCCAACGTCCTGACTTTC. This translates into CASSLESQGSGANVLTF. The chain combines TRBV7-2 with TRBJ2-6; maybe TRBD1 (5 bases). V lost 1 base to trimming and J lost 0 bases, with 10 bases between them. Germline-derived CDR1 and CDR2 are SGHTA and FQGNSA. The CDR3 loop spans 17 amino acids.

The chain carries TRBV10-3 and TRBJ2-3, with 11 nucleotides matching TRBD2. Germline trimming cut 9 bases from V and 0 bases from J; bases unmatched to any gene: 29. This CDR3 has 23 residues. CDR1 is ENHRY and CDR2 is SYGVKD in the germline V gene. DNA of the CDR3: TGTGCCATATCCTCCTCCATCGTATCGTTTAGCGGGGGGGTCCCCCATAGCACAGATACGCAGTATTTT. Amino acids: CAISSSIVSFSGGVPHSTDTQYF.

This clone was picked up a small number of times. The rearrangement joins TRBV5-1 to TRBJ2-1; D uncertain. Trimming stripped 0 bases from V and 4 bases from J, with 5 bases between. Germline values: CDR1 SGHRS, CDR2 YFSETQ. The CDR3 spans 13 residues. The CDR3 DNA is TGCGCCAGCAGCTTGGTCTATTACAATGAGCAGTTCTTC. Its translation is CASSLVYYNEQFF. The full variable domain, in which reference TRBV5-1 and TRBJ2-1 provide the parts outside the CDR3, is KAGVTQTPRYLIKTRGQQVTLSCSPISGHRSVSWYQQTPGQGLQFLFEYFSETQRNKGNFPGRFSGRQFSNSRSEMNVSTLELGDSALYLCASSLVYYNEQFFGPGTRLTVL.

This clone was observed a handful of times. The chain has TRBV11-2 and TRBJ1-1, with D possibly being TRBD1 (5 bases). Trimming took off 5 bases at V and 0 bases at J, with 13 bases between the two ends. CDR1 is SGHAT, CDR2 FQNNGV, per germline. The CDR3 is made up of 15 amino acids. The CDR3 sequence: CASSPRQILNTEAFF. The CDR3 coding sequence is TGTGCCAGCAGCCCCCGACAGATCCTGAACACTGAAGCTTTCTTT. The full variable domain, its missing parts supplied by reference TRBV11-2 and TRBJ1-1, is EAGVAQSPRYKIIEKRQSVAFWCNPISGHATLYWYQQILGQGPKLLIQFQNNGVVDDSQLPKDRFSAERLKGVDSTLKIQPAKLEDSAVYLCASSPRQILNTEAFFGQGTRLTVV.

This chain links TRBV5-3 with TRBJ2-7, with D hard to call. TRBV5-3 has ORF status, its function being uncertain. The V and J ends lost 3 bases and 7 bases respectively, with 8 bases between them. This CDR3 has 11 amino acids. CDR3: CARSSGWEQYF. CDR3 bases: TGTGCCAGAAGCTCAGGATGGGAGCAGTACTTC.

In its sample, this clone was seen once. This chain joins TRBV25-1 and TRBJ1-1; D unresolved. The CDR3 covers 14 residues. Per germline, CDR1 MGHDK and CDR2 SYGVNS. V was shortened by 8 bases and J by 0 bases, with 13 bases between the two germline ends. The chain's CDR3 is CASGERSLNTEAFF. The CDR3, as DNA: TGTGCCAGCGGAGAGAGGTCCTTGAACACTGAAGCTTTCTTT.

The gene calls are TRBV7-8 and TRBJ2-1; TRBD1 aligns across 10 bases. The CDR3 totals 15 residues. Germline values: CDR1 SGHVS, CDR2 FQNEAQ. The V gene end was trimmed by 5 bases and the J gene end by 7 bases; junction bases not matched to a gene: 8. CDR3 residues: CASSGGQGRRNEQFF. CDR3 DNA sequence: TGTGCCAGCAGCGGGGGACAGGGGAGAAGAAATGAGCAGTTCTTC.

V usage is TRBV4-1 and J usage is TRBJ1-1; the match to TRBD1 covers 8 bases. The CDR3 is 13 residues long. Germline V gene sequence: CDR1 MGHRA, CDR2 YSYEKL. V lost 8 bases to trimming and J lost 4 bases; unmatched junction nucleotides: 6. CDR3 in amino acids: CASARGPSTEAFF. DNA of the CDR3: TGCGCCAGCGCCAGGGGGCCTAGCACTGAAGCTTTCTTT.